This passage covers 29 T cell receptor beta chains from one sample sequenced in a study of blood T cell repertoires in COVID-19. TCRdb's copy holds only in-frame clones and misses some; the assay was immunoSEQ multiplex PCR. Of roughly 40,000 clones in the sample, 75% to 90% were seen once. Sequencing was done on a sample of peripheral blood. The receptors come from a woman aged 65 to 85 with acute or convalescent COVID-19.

The CDR3 DNA sequence: TGTGCCAGCAAGGAGGGACAGGGACAAGGCTACACCTTC. Protein sequence: CASKEGQGQGYTF. The J gene is TRBJ1-2, the V gene TRBV7-9; 9 bases match TRBD1. Germline trimming cut 7 bases from V and 8 bases from J; bases unmatched to any gene: 8. CDR1 and CDR2 (germline): SEHNR, FQNEAQ (reference sequence). This CDR3 comprises 13 residues. Full variable domain (remainder filled in from reference TRBV7-9 and TRBJ1-2): DTGVSQNPRHKITKRGQNVTFRCDPISEHNRLYWYRQTLGQGPEFLTYFQNEAQLEKSRLLSDRFSAERPKGSFSTLEIQRTEQGDSAMYLCASKEGQGQGYTFGSGTRLTVV.

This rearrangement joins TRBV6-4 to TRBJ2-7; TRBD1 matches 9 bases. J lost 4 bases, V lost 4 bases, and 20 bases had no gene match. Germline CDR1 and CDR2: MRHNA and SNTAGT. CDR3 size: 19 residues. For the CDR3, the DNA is TGTGCCAGCAGTGTCTCACCCGGACAGGGGTTAGGAGCGGATTACGAGCAGTACGTC. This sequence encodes CASSVSPGQGLGADYEQYV.

CDR3 nucleotides: TGTGCCGGAGGGGACAGGGTAGCCAAAAACATTCAGTACTTC. It translates to CAGGDRVAKNIQYF. The rearrangement links TRBV2 to TRBJ2-4, with TRBD1 matching over 9 bases. Germline trimming cut 11 bases from V and 0 bases from J; bases unmatched to any gene: 5. The germline gives CDR1 SNHLY, CDR2 FYNNEI. There are 14 residues in the CDR3.

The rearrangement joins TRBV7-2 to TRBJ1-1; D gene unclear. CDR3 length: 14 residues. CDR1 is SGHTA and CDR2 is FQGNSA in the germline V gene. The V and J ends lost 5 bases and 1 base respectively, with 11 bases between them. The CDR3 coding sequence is TGTGCCAGCAGCCCGAGGGTAGGGAACACTGAAGCTTTCTTT. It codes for CASSPRVGNTEAFF.

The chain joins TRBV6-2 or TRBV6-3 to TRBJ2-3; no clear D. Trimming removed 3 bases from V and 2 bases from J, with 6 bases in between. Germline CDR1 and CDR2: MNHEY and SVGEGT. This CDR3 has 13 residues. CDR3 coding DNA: TGTGCCAGCAGTTATCAGTCCACAGATACGCAGTATTTT. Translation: CASSYQSTDTQYF.

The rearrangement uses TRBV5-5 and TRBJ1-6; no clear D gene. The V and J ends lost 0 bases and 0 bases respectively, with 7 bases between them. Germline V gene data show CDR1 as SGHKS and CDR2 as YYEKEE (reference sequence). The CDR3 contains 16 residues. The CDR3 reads CASSLGLSSYNSPLHF. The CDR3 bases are TGTGCCAGCAGCTTGGGGTTGAGCTCCTATAATTCACCCCTCCACTTT. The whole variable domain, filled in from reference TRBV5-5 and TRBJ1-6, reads DAGVTQSPTHLIKTRGQQVTLRCSPISGHKSVSWYQQVLGQGPQFIFQYYEKEERGRGNFPDRFSARQFPNYSSELNVNALLLGDSALYLCASSLGLSSYNSPLHFGNGTRLTVT.

The CDR3 DNA follows: TGCGCCAGCAGCCAGCACGGGACTTTAAACTCTGGGGCCAACGTCCTGACTTTC. Translating gives CASSQHGTLNSGANVLTF. The chain couples TRBV4-1 to TRBJ2-6; perhaps TRBD2 as D (6 bases). This CDR3 is 18 amino acids long. The V gene's germline CDR1 is MGHRA and CDR2 YSYEKL. V dropped 3 bases and J dropped 0 bases, with 15 bases sitting between them.

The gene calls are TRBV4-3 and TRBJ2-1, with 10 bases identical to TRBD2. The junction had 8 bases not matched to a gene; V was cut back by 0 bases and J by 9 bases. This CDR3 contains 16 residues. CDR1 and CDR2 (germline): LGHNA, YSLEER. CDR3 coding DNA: TGCGCCAGCAGCCAAGAAAGAGCGGGAGGGCCACCTGAGCAGTTCTTC. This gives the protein CASSQERAGGPPEQFF.

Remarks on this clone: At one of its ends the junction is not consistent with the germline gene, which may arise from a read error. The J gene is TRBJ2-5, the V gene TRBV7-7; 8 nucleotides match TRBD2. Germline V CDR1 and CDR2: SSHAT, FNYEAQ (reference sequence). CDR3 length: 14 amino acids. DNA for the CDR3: TGTGCTAGCAGCTCCGACCCGGGAGGGGAGACCCAGTACTTC. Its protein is CASSSDPGGETQYF.

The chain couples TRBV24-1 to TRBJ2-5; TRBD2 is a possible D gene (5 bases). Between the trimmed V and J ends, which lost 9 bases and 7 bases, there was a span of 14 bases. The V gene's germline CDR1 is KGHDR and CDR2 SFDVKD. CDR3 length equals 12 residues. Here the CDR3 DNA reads TGTGCCACCCAGAAGCGGCAGAGGACCCAGTACTTC. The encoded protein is CATQKRQRTQYF.

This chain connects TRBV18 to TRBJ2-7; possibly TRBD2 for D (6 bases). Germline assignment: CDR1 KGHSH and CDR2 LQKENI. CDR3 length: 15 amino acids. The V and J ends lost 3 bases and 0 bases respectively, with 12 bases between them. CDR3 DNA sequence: TGTGCCAGCTCACCTCCGGGACTGAACTCCTACGAGCAGTACGTC. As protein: CASSPPGLNSYEQYV.

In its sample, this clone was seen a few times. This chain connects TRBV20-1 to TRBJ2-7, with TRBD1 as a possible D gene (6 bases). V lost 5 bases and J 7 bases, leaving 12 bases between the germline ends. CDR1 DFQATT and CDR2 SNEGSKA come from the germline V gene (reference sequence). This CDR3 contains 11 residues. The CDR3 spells CSAPGVGEQYV. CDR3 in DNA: TGCAGTGCTCCAGGGGTGGGGGAGCAGTACGTC.

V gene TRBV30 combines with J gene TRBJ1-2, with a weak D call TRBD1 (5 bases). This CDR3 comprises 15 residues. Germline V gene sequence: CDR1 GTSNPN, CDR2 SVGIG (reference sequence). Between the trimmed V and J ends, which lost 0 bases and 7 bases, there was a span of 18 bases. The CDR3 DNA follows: TGTGCCTGGAGTGTAAACAACGGGGGGGTACGTGGCTACACCTTC. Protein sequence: CAWSVNNGGVRGYTF.

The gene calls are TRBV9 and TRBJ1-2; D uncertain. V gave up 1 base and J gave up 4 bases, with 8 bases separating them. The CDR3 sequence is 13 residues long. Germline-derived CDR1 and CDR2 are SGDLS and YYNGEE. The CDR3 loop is CASSVTETYGYTF. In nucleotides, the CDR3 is TGTGCCAGCAGCGTAACAGAAACCTATGGCTACACCTTC.

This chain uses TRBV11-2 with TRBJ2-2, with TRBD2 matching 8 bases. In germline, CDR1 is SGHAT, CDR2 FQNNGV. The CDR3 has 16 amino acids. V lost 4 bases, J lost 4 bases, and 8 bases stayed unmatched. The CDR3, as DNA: TGTGCCAGCAGCTCTTGGCGGGAGGCCAGCACCGGGGAGCTGTTTTTT. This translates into CASSSWREASTGELFF.

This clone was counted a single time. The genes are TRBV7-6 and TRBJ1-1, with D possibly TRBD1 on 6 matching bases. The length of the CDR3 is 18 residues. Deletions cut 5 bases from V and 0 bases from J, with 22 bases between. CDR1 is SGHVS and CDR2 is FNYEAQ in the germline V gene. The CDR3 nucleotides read TGTGCCAGCAGCGGTCACGGGACAATCCGAGGGGTGAACACTGAAGCTTTCTTT. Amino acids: CASSGHGTIRGVNTEAFF.

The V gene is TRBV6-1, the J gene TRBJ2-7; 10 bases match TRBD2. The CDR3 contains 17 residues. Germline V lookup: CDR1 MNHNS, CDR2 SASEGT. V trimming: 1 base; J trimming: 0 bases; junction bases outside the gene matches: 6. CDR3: CASSEGTSGYSSYEQYV. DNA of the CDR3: TGTGCCAGCAGTGAAGGGACTAGCGGATATAGCTCCTACGAGCAGTACGTC.

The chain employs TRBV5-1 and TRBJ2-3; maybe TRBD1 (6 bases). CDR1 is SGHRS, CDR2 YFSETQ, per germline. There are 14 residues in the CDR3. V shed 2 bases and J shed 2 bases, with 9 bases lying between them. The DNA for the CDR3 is TGCGCCAGCAGCTTCAGGGGTCCCACAGATACGCAGTATTTT. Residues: CASSFRGPTDTQYF.

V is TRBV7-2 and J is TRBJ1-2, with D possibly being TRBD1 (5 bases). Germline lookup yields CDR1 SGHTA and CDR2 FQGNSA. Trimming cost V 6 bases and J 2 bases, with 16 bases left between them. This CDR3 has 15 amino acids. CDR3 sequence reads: CASSPNGGGNYGYTF. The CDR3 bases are TGTGCCAGCAGTCCTAACGGGGGTGGGAACTATGGCTACACCTTC.

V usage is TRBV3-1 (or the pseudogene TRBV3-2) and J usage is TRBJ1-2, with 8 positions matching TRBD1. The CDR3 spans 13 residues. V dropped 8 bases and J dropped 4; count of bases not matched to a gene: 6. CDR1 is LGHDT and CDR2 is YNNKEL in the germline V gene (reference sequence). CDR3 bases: TGTGCCAGCTTCGGACAGGGTGTCTATGGCTACACCTTC. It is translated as CASFGQGVYGYTF.

CDR3 nucleotide sequence: TGTGCCAGTAGTATAGGACAGGGGGGGTTGGTCACTGAAGCTTTCTTT. Its translation: CASSIGQGGLVTEAFF. This rearrangement joins TRBV19 to TRBJ1-1; 9 bases match TRBD1. The CDR3 length is 16 residues. With 1 base clipped from V and 4 bases from J, the junction kept 7 bases outside the gene matches. The V gene's germline CDR1 is LNHDA and CDR2 SQIVND (reference sequence). The full variable domain, with the rest looked up from reference TRBV19 and TRBJ1-1, is DGGITQSPKYLFRKEGQNVTLSCEQNLNHDAMYWYRQDPGQGLRLIYYSQIVNDFQKGDIAEGYSVSREKKESFPLTVTSAQKNPTAFYLCASSIGQGGLVTEAFFGQGTRLTVV.

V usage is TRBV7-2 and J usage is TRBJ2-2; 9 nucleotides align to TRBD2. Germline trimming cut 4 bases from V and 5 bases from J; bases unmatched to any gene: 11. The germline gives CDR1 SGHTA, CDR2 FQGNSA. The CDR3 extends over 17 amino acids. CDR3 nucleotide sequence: TGTGCCAGCAGCTCCCTCTATAGCGGGAGCGAGACCGGGGAGCTGTTTTTT. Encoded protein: CASSSLYSGSETGELFF.

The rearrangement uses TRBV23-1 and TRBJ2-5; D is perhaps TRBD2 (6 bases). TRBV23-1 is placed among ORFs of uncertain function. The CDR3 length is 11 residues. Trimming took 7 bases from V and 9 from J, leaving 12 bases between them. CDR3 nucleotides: TGCGCCAGCAATCGGGGGAGGTCCCAGTACTTC. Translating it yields CASNRGRSQYF.

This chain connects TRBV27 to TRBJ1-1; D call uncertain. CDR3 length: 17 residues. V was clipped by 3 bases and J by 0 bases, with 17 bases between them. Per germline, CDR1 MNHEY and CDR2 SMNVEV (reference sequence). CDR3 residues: CASSFRYSGEMNTEAFF. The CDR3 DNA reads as TGTGCCAGCAGTTTTCGGTATAGTGGAGAAATGAACACTGAAGCTTTCTTT.

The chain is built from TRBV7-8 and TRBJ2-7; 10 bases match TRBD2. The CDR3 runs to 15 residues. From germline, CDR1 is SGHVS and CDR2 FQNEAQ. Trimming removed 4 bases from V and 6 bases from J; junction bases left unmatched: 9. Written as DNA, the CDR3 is TGTGCCAGCAGCTCACTAGCGGGGTGGCGAGGCGAGCAGTACGTC. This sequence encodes CASSSLAGWRGEQYV.

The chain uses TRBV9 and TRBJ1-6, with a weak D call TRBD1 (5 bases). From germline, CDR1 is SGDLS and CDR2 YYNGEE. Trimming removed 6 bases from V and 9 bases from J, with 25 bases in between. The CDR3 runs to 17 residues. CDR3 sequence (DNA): TGTGCCAGCACCGGGGGGGGTTGGGCGTATAGGTCTTCACCCCTCCACTTT. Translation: CASTGGGWAYRSSPLHF. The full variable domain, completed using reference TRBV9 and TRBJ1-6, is DSGVTQTPKHLITATGQRVTLRCSPRSGDLSVYWYQQSLDQGLQFLIQYYNGEERAKGNILERFSAQQFPDLHSELNLSSLELGDSALYFCASTGGGWAYRSSPLHFGNGTRLTVT.

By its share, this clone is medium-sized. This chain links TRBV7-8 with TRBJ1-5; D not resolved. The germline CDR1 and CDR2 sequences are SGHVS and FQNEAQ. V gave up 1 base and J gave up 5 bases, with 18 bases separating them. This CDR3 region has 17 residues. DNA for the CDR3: TGTGCCAGCAGCTTAGACCGGAGACCTACCACCTATCAGCCCCAGCATTTT. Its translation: CASSLDRRPTTYQPQHF.

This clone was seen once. CDR3 residues: CASSIVGRQPQHF. CDR3 nucleotides: TGTGCCAGTAGTATAGTTGGGAGACAGCCCCAGCATTTT. The V gene is TRBV19, the J gene TRBJ1-5; D is unresolved. CDR3 length equals 13 residues. Germline values: CDR1 LNHDA, CDR2 SQIVND (reference sequence). The V end was cut by 1 base, the J end by 7 bases, with 8 bases between.

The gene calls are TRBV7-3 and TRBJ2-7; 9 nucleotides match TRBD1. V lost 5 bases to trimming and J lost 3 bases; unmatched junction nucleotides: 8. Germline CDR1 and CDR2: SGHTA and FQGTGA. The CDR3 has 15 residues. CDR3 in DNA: TGTGCCAGCAGCGAACGGACAGGGGAATTCTACGAGCAGTACGTC. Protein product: CASSERTGEFYEQYV.